Following are 9 T cell receptor beta chains from one sample sequenced in a study of cytomegalovirus exposure and HLA in healthy donors. PCR was performed using 60 Vbeta and 13 Jbeta primers. The repertoire was sequenced with immunoSEQ multiplex PCR; TCRdb's copy has only in-frame clones and lacks some. Of more than 80,000 clones in the sample, just under 80% were seen once. The source material was PBMCs. The source is a woman aged 35 to 49 in good health and CMV-seropositive.

The chain carries TRBV7-9 and TRBJ1-2, with a weak D call TRBD1 (5 bases). CDR1 and CDR2 from the germline V gene are SEHNR and FQNEAQ (reference sequence). The CDR3 covers 13 residues. The V end was cut by 3 bases, the J end by 5 bases, with 10 bases between. The CDR3 region has the DNA TGTGCCAGCAGCTTCCCGGGGGGATATGGCTACACCTTC. Its protein is CASSFPGGYGYTF.

J is TRBJ2-5 and V is TRBV11-3; D is uncertain. From germline, CDR1 is SGHNT and CDR2 YENEEA. This CDR3 region has 15 residues. V gave up 4 bases and J gave up 2 bases, with 14 bases separating them. CDR3 in amino acids: CASSSFGEVQETQYF. CDR3 DNA sequence: TGTGCCAGCAGCTCGTTCGGTGAGGTACAAGAGACCCAGTACTTC.

This clone appeared once. V is TRBV5-1 and J is TRBJ2-2; TRBD1 agrees at 7 bases. The junction had 9 bases not matched to a gene; V was cut back by 4 bases and J by 3 bases. The CDR3 extends over 16 amino acids. CDR1 is SGHRS and CDR2 is YFSETQ in the germline V gene. In nucleotides, the CDR3 is TGCGCCAGCAGCCCAACAGGGGTGGTGGACACCGGGGAGCTGTTTTTT. Encoded protein: CASSPTGVVDTGELFF. Drawing the rest from reference TRBV5-1 and TRBJ2-2, the complete variable domain is KAGVTQTPRYLIKTRGQQVTLSCSPISGHRSVSWYQQTPGQGLQFLFEYFSETQRNKGNFPGRFSGRQFSNSRSEMNVSTLELGDSALYLCASSPTGVVDTGELFFGEGSRLTVL.

This clone was seen only a few times. The sample holds other DNA sequences that translate to the same CDR3. The chain is built from TRBV15 and TRBJ1-2, with D maybe TRBD1 (6 bases). The CDR3 has 15 residues. The V gene lost 0 bases and the J gene lost 4 bases, with 12 bases spanning the gap. Germline V gives CDR1 LNHNV, CDR2 YYDKDF (reference sequence). CDR3 residues: CATSRDSQGSYGYTF. CDR3 nucleotides: TGTGCCACCAGCAGAGATTCGCAGGGGAGCTATGGCTACACCTTC.

The chain carries TRBV11-2 and TRBJ1-4; D call uncertain. V lost 4 bases and J 2 bases, leaving 8 bases between the germline ends. The CDR3 extends over 14 amino acids. Germline CDR1 is SGHAT and CDR2 is FQNNGV. The CDR3 DNA reads as TGTGCCAGCAGCTGGAGGTCGACTAATGAAAAACTGTTTTTT. It translates to CASSWRSTNEKLFF.

The J gene is TRBJ2-2, the V gene TRBV29-1; TRBD1 aligns across 8 bases. This CDR3 is built from 15 residues. V lost 5 bases to trimming and J lost 0 bases; unmatched junction nucleotides: 5. Germline CDR1 SQVTM, CDR2 ANQGSEA. CDR3 nucleotides: TGCAGCGTTCGTGACAGGGGCGCGAACACCGGGGAGCTGTTTTTT. Translating gives CSVRDRGANTGELFF.

The chain uses TRBV5-4 and TRBJ2-1, with a weak D call TRBD1 (6 bases). Germline V gives CDR1 SGHNT, CDR2 YYREEE (reference sequence). V shed 4 bases and J shed 1 base, with 18 bases lying between them. The CDR3 contains 17 residues. CDR3 nucleotides: TGTGCCAGCAGCGGGGGTGATAGGGGGTATTCCTACAATGAGCAGTTCTTC. Its translation: CASSGGDRGYSYNEQFF.

The chain is built from TRBV5-6 and TRBJ1-2; weak D call: TRBD1 (5 bases). From germline, CDR1 is SGHDT and CDR2 YYEEEE. V was pared by 1 base and J by 3 bases, with 13 bases between. The CDR3 runs 15 residues. DNA for the CDR3: TGTGCCAGCAGCTTGAGGCAGGGAGGAGACTATGGCTACACCTTC. Its translation: CASSLRQGGDYGYTF.

The chain uses TRBV25-1 and TRBJ2-7, with 11 bases fitting TRBD1. Germline lookup yields CDR1 MGHDK and CDR2 SYGVNS. The V and J ends lost 6 bases and 0 bases, in that order; junction bases with no gene match: 7. The CDR3 length is 16 residues. The CDR3 spells CASSAGTGGFSYEQYF. In DNA, the CDR3 is TGTGCCAGCAGCGCCGGGACAGGGGGATTCTCCTACGAGCAGTACTTC.